The next 29 T cell receptor beta chains were all read from a single sample in a study of CD8 T cells in ankylosing spondylitis. Study observations and caveats: Ankylosing spondylitis blood seemed to carry a telltale TCR beta motif made of seven or eight highly homologous variants.

No antigen has been identified for these receptors. MiXCR, applied by TCRdb to the 5' RACE reads, yields one record per CDR3 protein. Of around 490,000 distinct CDR3 sequences in the sample, 5.3% were seen once. The sample was blood, either unsorted or a sorted T cell fraction (not recorded which). The receptors were sampled from a male donor with ankylosing spondylitis.

The J gene is TRBJ2-7, the V gene TRBV6-2 or TRBV6-3; weak D call: TRBD2 (5 bases). Trimming took 0 bases from V and 2 from J, leaving 14 bases between them. The CDR3 covers 16 residues. The germline CDR1 and CDR2 sequences are MNHEY and SVGEGT. The CDR3 coding sequence is TGTGCCAGCAGTTACTCGACGGGGTCGACACCCTACGAGCAGTACTTC. Encoded protein: CASSYSTGSTPYEQYF.

This clonotype showed up many times. The rearrangement uses TRBV29-1 and TRBJ2-1; TRBD1 matches 10 bases. V lost 7 bases and J lost 0; bases outside the gene matches: 6. The CDR3 covers 15 residues. Per germline, CDR1 SQVTM and CDR2 ANQGSEA. The CDR3 nucleotides read TGCAGCGCCCCGAGGGACAGGGGCTCCTACAATGAGCAGTTCTTC. It translates to CSAPRDRGSYNEQFF.

The table lists this clonotype with many counts. The CDR3 loop is CATSDLGTASTDTQYF. The CDR3, as DNA: TGTGCCACCAGTGATTTGGGGACAGCTAGCACAGATACGCAGTATTTT. The chain employs TRBV24-1 and TRBJ2-3, with 7 bases that match TRBD1. The CDR3 totals 16 residues. J lost 0 bases, V lost 0 bases, and 2 bases had no gene match. Germline CDR1 reads KGHDR; CDR2 reads SFDVKD.

This clonotype was seen repeatedly, ten times or more. The chain is built from TRBV5-6 and TRBJ2-1; tentative D call: TRBD1 (8 bases). The germline CDR1 and CDR2 sequences are SGHDT and YYEEEE. This CDR3 is built from 14 residues. Trimming removed 1 base at V and 9 bases at J, with 14 bases between. The CDR3 sequence: CASSLYRGGSEQFF. The CDR3 nucleotides read TGTGCCAGCAGCTTGTACAGGGGGGGAAGTGAGCAGTTCTTC.

This clonotype was recorded many times. The rearrangement uses TRBV20-1 and TRBJ2-3, with D uncertain. With 0 bases removed from V and 11 bases from J, the gap between germline ends came to 18 bases. The CDR3 extends over 14 amino acids. The germline V gene encodes CDR1 DFQATT and CDR2 SNEGSKA (reference sequence). DNA of the CDR3: TGCAGTGCTAGAGATCGGCCAGCAAGGGCTTTGCAGTATTTT. It yields the protein CSARDRPARALQYF.

In this sample, this clonotype turned up a few times. The chain has TRBV5-1 and TRBJ2-1; 9 bases are shared with TRBD2. V was clipped by 5 bases and J by 4 bases; unmatched bases: 4. Germline V CDR1 and CDR2: SGHRS, YFSETQ. The CDR3 has 14 amino acids. This CDR3 is CASSKAGGYNEQFF. CDR3 DNA sequence: TGCGCCAGCAGTAAGGCGGGGGGGTACAATGAGCAGTTCTTC.

This clonotype was observed many times. V gene TRBV9 combines with J gene TRBJ2-7; unclear D gene. Trimming stripped 0 bases from V and 3 bases from J, with 10 bases between. This CDR3 comprises 14 residues. Germline CDR1 is SGDLS and CDR2 is YYNGEE. The CDR3, as DNA: TGTGCCAGCAGCGTAGGACATCTAGGCTACGAGCAGTACTTC. It is translated as CASSVGHLGYEQYF.

This clonotype was found many times. V is TRBV28 and J is TRBJ2-1; D not resolved. This CDR3 is 15 amino acids long. Germline V gene data show CDR1 as MDHEN and CDR2 as SYDVKM. Trimming shortened V by 0 bases and J by 6 bases, and 12 bases separated the two germline ends. CDR3 sequence: CASSLWPRTVNEQFF. In nucleotides, the CDR3 is TGTGCCAGCAGTTTATGGCCTAGAACCGTCAATGAGCAGTTCTTC.

This clonotype has a count of ten or more. The chain has TRBV29-1 and TRBJ2-3; D not resolved. V lost 7 bases and J lost 0, with 8 bases in between. Germline V gene lookup returns CDR1 SQVTM and CDR2 ANQGSEA. CDR3 length equals 12 residues. The CDR3 reads CSAPGSTDTQYF. CDR3 coding DNA: TGCAGCGCCCCCGGAAGCACAGATACGCAGTATTTT.

This clonotype was counted ten times or more. This chain links TRBV10-3 with TRBJ2-2, with TRBD1 identical over 10 bases. Germline CDR1 and CDR2: ENHRY and SYGVKD. V lost 0 bases to trimming and J lost 0 bases; unmatched junction nucleotides: 4. This CDR3 has 18 residues. The CDR3: CAISESQTGGANTGELFF. The CDR3 DNA reads TGTGCCATCAGTGAGTCTCAGACAGGGGGCGCGAACACCGGGGAGCTGTTTTTT.

Many counts were recorded for this clonotype. V usage is TRBV29-1 and J usage is TRBJ2-7; D gene ambiguous. V shed 4 bases and J shed 7 bases, with 11 bases lying between them. Germline V gene lookup returns CDR1 SQVTM and CDR2 ANQGSEA. The CDR3 runs to 11 residues. The CDR3 protein is CSVVGSGEQYF. As DNA, the CDR3 is TGCAGCGTTGTTGGCTCTGGGGAGCAGTACTTC.

This clonotype was seen repeatedly, ten times or more. This chain connects TRBV4-3 to TRBJ2-1; 8 nucleotides agree with TRBD2. Germline V gives CDR1 LGHNA, CDR2 YSLEER. The CDR3 has 17 amino acids. V dropped 3 bases and J dropped 9; count of bases not matched to a gene: 16. The CDR3 DNA is TGCGCCAGCAGCCAGATACTCGCAACGGGGGGGCCGGGTGAGCAGTTCTTC. This gives the protein CASSQILATGGPGEQFF.

This clonotype was detected ten times or more. The chain has TRBV27 and TRBJ1-2; no definite D call. Trimming took off 2 bases at V and 4 bases at J, with 11 bases between the two ends. The CDR3 consists of 14 residues. CDR1 MNHEY and CDR2 SMNVEV come from the germline V gene (reference sequence). This chain's CDR3 is CASSLTGSPYGYTF. The CDR3 region has the DNA TGTGCCAGCAGTTTAACGGGAAGCCCCTATGGCTACACCTTC.

The chain uses TRBV11-2 and TRBJ2-7, with D perhaps TRBD2 (5 bases). Per the germline V gene, CDR1 is SGHAT and CDR2 is FQNNGV. V gave up 0 bases and J gave up 4 bases, with 13 bases separating them. The CDR3 has 15 residues. Here the CDR3 DNA reads TGTGCCAGCAGCTTAGATTTAGGCAGGACTTACGAGCAGTACTTC. Its protein product is CASSLDLGRTYEQYF.

The rearrangement joins TRBV11-2 to TRBJ2-1; TRBD2 matches at 7 bases. CDR1 is SGHAT and CDR2 is FQNNGV in the germline V gene. The CDR3 is made up of 13 amino acids. The J segment lost 13 bases and the V segment lost 0 bases, leaving 6 bases of the junction unmatched. The CDR3: CASSLERRGVQFF. The CDR3 nucleotides are TGTGCCAGCAGCTTAGAGCGCCGGGGGGTCCAGTTCTTC.

This clonotype was seen ten or more times. The genes are TRBV7-2 and TRBJ2-7; 8 bases fit TRBD1. Germline CDR1 and CDR2: SGHTA and FQGNSA. The CDR3 has 15 amino acids. With V trimmed by 3 bases and J by 5 bases, 9 bases remained unmatched. The CDR3 DNA reads as TGTGCCAGCAGCTTTGGCGGGACAGGCGTGGACGAGCAGTACTTC. This translates into CASSFGGTGVDEQYF.

This clonotype was counted many times. CDR3 sequence reads: CASSSTGGGYNEQFF. CDR3 sequence (DNA): TGTGCCAGCAGCTCGACAGGGGGAGGATACAATGAGCAGTTCTTC. The V call is TRBV7-2, the J call TRBJ2-1; 9 positions match TRBD1. V dropped 4 bases and J dropped 4; count of bases not matched to a gene: 5. Germline values: CDR1 SGHTA, CDR2 FQGNSA. The CDR3 is 15 residues long. Full variable domain (rest looked up from reference TRBV7-2 and TRBJ2-1): GAGVSQSPSNKVTEKGKDVELRCDPISGHTALYWYRQSLGQGLEFLIYFQGNSAPDKSGLPSDRFSAERTGGSVSTLTIQRTQQEDSAVYLCASSSTGGGYNEQFFGPGTRLTVL.

At least ten counts were recorded for this clonotype. J is TRBJ2-5 and V is TRBV2; 7 positions match TRBD2. This CDR3 is 13 amino acids long. Germline V gene data show CDR1 as SNHLY and CDR2 as FYNNEI. The V and J ends lost 8 bases and 5 bases, in that order; junction bases with no gene match: 8. The DNA for the CDR3 is TGTGCCAGCTCCAGTGCCGGGAGGGAGACCCAGTACTTC. Translating it yields CASSSAGRETQYF.

This clonotype was picked up many times. J is TRBJ2-7 and V is TRBV7-2, with D possibly matching TRBD2 (6 bases). Trimming removed 5 bases from V and 0 bases from J, with 17 bases in between. CDR3 length equals 16 residues. From germline, CDR1 is SGHTA and CDR2 FQGNSA. The CDR3 sequence is CASSPRGGASSYEQYF. Here the CDR3 DNA reads TGTGCCAGCAGCCCGAGAGGAGGGGCATCCTCCTACGAGCAGTACTTC.

There are a few counts of this clonotype. The chain uses TRBV7-6 and TRBJ2-7; 7 bases line up with TRBD2. Germline assignment: CDR1 SGHVS and CDR2 FNYEAQ. Trimming at V came to 5 bases and at J to 4 bases, leaving 8 bases not matched to a gene. The CDR3 spans 14 residues. CDR3: CASSPTRGDYEQYF. The CDR3 DNA reads as TGTGCCAGCAGCCCCACCCGGGGGGATTACGAGCAGTACTTC.

This clonotype has a handful of counts. One junction end disagrees with the germline gene, perhaps due to a read error. The chain has TRBV4-2 and TRBJ2-1; tentatively, D is TRBD1 (7 bases). CDR3 length: 12 residues. Germline V gene sequence: CDR1 LGHNA, CDR2 YNFKEQ. CDR3 nucleotides: TGTGCCAGCAGCCTCCCGGGCGGGACAGCTTCTTTC. This sequence encodes CASSLPGGTASF.

This clonotype was seen repeatedly, ten times or more. The chain carries TRBV20-1 and TRBJ1-5; D is unresolved. V shed 3 bases and J shed 2 bases, with 8 bases lying between them. Germline V gene sequence: CDR1 DFQATT, CDR2 SNEGSKA (reference sequence). The CDR3 extends over 13 amino acids. CDR3 DNA sequence: TGCAGTGCTAGTAACAGACGCAATCAGCCCCAGCATTTT. This gives the protein CSASNRRNQPQHF.

This clonotype occurred many times. The CDR3 sequence: CASSPGQAGRGYTF. The CDR3 DNA follows: TGCGCCAGCAGCCCCGGACAGGCTGGTCGGGGCTACACCTTC. V usage is TRBV5-1 and J usage is TRBJ1-2, with TRBD1 identical over 7 bases. Germline values: CDR1 SGHRS, CDR2 YFSETQ. Unmatched junction bases numbered 11, after V lost 4 bases and J lost 8 bases. This CDR3 is built from 14 residues.

This clonotype was seen many times. V is TRBV5-1 and J is TRBJ2-3; D unclear. Germline V gene lookup returns CDR1 SGHRS and CDR2 YFSETQ. The CDR3 has 14 amino acids. V was clipped by 4 bases and J by 2 bases, with 11 bases between them. The CDR3 bases are TGCGCCAGCAGCGTCGCTCTGTACACAGATACGCAGTATTTT. Protein sequence: CASSVALYTDTQYF.

This clonotype was observed many times. DNA of the CDR3: TGTGCCAGCAGCTTAGCTACAACCGGGTTTCCTAATCAGCCCCAGCATTTT. This encodes CASSLATTGFPNQPQHF. This chain connects TRBV7-8 to TRBJ1-5; no reliable D call. The CDR3 is made up of 17 amino acids. The V gene's germline CDR1 is SGHVS and CDR2 FQNEAQ. V was pared by 0 bases and J by 4 bases, with 16 bases between.

This clonotype has at least ten counts. The CDR3 nucleotides read TGTGCCAGCAGTTTTGGGAGACAGGGGTCCTACGAGCAGTACTTC. This gives the protein CASSFGRQGSYEQYF. The V call is TRBV28, the J call TRBJ2-7; TRBD1 aligns across 8 bases. V was clipped by 3 bases and J by 1 base; unmatched bases: 5. The length of the CDR3 is 15 residues. Germline V gene data show CDR1 as MDHEN and CDR2 as SYDVKM.

In this sample, this clonotype turned up many times. The gene calls are TRBV5-1 and TRBJ2-1; 8 nucleotides match TRBD2. In germline, CDR1 is SGHRS, CDR2 YFSETQ. CDR3 length: 17 residues. Germline trimming cut 4 bases from V and 0 bases from J; bases unmatched to any gene: 9. The CDR3 reads CASSELAASRSYNEQFF. For the CDR3, the DNA is TGCGCCAGCAGCGAACTAGCGGCGTCACGCTCCTACAATGAGCAGTTCTTC.

There are many counts of this clonotype. The chain links TRBV20-1 to TRBJ2-7; the match to TRBD2 covers 8 bases. The CDR3 covers 13 residues. Germline V gene lookup returns CDR1 DFQATT and CDR2 SNEGSKA (reference sequence). V shed 1 base and J 8 bases; nucleotides not matched to a gene: 7. Here the CDR3 DNA reads TGCAGTGCTAGAGCACTAGCGGAGGGGAAGCAGTACTTC. Amino acid sequence: CSARALAEGKQYF.

This chain uses TRBV2 with TRBJ1-1; no firm D call. Germline V gene data show CDR1 as SNHLY and CDR2 as FYNNEI. Between the trimmed V and J ends, which lost 4 bases and 7 bases, there was a span of 10 bases. CDR3 length: 12 residues. The CDR3 DNA reads as TGTGCCAGCAGTGGTGACACCCTTGAAGCTTTCTTT. Its protein is CASSGDTLEAFF.